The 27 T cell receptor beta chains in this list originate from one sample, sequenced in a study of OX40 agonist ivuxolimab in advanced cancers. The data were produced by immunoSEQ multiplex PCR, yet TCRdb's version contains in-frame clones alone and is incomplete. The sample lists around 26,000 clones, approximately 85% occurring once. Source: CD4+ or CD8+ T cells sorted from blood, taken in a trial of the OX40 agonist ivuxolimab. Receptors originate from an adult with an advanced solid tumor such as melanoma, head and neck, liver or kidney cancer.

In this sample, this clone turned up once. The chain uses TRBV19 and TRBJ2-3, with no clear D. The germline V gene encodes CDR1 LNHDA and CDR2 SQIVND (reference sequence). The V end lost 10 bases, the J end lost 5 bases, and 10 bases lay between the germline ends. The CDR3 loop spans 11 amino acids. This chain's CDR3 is CATSWGDTQYF. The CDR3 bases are TGTGCCACCTCATGGGGAGATACGCAGTATTTT.

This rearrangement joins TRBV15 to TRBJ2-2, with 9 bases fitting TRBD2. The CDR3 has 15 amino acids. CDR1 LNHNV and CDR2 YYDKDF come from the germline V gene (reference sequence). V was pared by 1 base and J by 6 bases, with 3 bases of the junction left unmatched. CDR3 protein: CATSRGTSVSGELFF. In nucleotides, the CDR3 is TGTGCCACCAGCAGAGGGACTAGCGTTTCCGGGGAGCTGTTTTTT.

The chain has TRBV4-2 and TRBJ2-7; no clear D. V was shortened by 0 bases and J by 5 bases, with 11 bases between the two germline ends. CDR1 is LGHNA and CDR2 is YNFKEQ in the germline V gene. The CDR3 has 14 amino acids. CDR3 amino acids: CASSQDSSHDEQYF. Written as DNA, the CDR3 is TGTGCCAGCAGCCAAGATAGTTCCCATGACGAGCAGTACTTC.

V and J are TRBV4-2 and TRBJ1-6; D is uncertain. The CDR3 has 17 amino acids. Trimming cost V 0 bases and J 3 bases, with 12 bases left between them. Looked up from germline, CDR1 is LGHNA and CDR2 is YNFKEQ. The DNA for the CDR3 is TGTGCCAGCAGCCAAGAGACCCGCACTTTCTATAATTCACCCCTCCACTTT. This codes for CASSQETRTFYNSPLHF.

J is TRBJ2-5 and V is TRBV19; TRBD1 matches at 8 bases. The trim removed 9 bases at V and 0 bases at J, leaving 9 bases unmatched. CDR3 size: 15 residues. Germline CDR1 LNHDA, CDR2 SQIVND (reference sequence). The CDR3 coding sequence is TGTGCCAGCCAAGACAGGGGACTGTACCAAGAGACCCAGTACTTC. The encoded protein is CASQDRGLYQETQYF.

This CDR3 reads CASSTGGRYYEQYF. For the CDR3, the DNA is TGTGCCAGCAGTACCGGAGGGAGATACTACGAGCAGTACTTC. This sequence joins TRBV7-2 and TRBJ2-7; weak D call: TRBD2 (6 bases). Germline V gene sequence: CDR1 SGHTA, CDR2 FQGNSA. V was pared by 6 bases and J by 3 bases, with 15 bases between. The CDR3 spans 14 residues.

CDR3 protein: CASSAWNRPGGVNTEAFF. The CDR3, as DNA: TGTGCCAGCAGTGCCTGGAATAGGCCGGGGGGGGTGAACACTGAAGCTTTCTTT. The V and J genes are TRBV6-1 and TRBJ1-1, with D possibly being TRBD1 (5 bases). The CDR3 length is 18 residues. The V end was cut by 4 bases, the J end by 0 bases, with 21 bases between. Germline V gene sequence: CDR1 MNHNS, CDR2 SASEGT.

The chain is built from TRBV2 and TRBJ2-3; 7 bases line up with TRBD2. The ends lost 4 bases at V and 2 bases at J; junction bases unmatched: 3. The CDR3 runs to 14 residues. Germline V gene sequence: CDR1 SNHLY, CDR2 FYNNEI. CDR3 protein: CASSVSGTTDTQYF. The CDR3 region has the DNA TGTGCCAGCAGTGTCAGCGGGACCACAGATACGCAGTATTTT.

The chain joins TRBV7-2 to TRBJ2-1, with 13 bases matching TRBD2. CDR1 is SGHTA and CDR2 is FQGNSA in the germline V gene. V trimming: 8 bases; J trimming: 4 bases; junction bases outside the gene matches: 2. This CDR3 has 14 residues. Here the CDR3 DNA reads TGTGCCAGCTCGGGACTAGCGGGGTACAATGAGCAGTTCTTC. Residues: CASSGLAGYNEQFF. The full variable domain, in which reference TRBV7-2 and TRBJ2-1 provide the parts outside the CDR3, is GAGVSQSPSNKVTEKGKDVELRCDPISGHTALYWYRQSLGQGLEFLIYFQGNSAPDKSGLPSDRFSAERTGGSVSTLTIQRTQQEDSAVYLCASSGLAGYNEQFFGPGTRLTVL.

The CDR3 here is CASSLSSINEQYF. DNA of the CDR3: TGTGCCAGCAGCCTGTCATCGATAAACGAGCAGTACTTC. This chain joins TRBV27 and TRBJ2-7, with D uncertain. Germline CDR1 MNHEY, CDR2 SMNVEV (reference sequence). The ends were cut back, 6 bases at V and 5 bases at J, with 14 bases in the middle. The CDR3 runs to 13 residues.

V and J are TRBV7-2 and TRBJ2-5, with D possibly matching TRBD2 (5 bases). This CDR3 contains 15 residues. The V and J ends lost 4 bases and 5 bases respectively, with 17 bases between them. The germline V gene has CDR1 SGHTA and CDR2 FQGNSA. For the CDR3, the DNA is TGTGCCAGCAGCTCGTCCTTAGCGCCGGGGGAGACCCAGTACTTC. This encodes CASSSSLAPGETQYF.

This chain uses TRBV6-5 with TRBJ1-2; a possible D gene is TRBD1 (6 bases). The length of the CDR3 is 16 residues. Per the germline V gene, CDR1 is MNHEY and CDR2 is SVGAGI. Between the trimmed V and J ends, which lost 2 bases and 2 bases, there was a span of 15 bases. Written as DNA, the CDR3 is TGTGCCAGCAGTTACGGGACAAGCCCTTTAAACTATGGCTACACCTTC. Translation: CASSYGTSPLNYGYTF.

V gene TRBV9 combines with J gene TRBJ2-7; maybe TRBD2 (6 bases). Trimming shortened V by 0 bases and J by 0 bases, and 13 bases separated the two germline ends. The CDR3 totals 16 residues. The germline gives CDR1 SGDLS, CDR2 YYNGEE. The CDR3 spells CASSVDGGTLSYEQYF. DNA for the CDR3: TGTGCCAGCAGCGTAGATGGGGGGACCCTCTCCTACGAGCAGTACTTC.

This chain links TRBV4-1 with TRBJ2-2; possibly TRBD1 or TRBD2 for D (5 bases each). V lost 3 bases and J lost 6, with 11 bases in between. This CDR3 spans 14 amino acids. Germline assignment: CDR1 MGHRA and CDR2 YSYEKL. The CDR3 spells CASSQGPDAGELFF. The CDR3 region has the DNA TGCGCCAGCAGCCAGGGACCGGATGCCGGGGAGCTGTTTTTT.

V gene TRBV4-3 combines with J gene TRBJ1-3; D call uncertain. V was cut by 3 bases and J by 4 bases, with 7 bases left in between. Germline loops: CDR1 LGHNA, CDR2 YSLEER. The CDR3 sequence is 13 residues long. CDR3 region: CASSQGRGNTIYF. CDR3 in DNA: TGCGCCAGCAGCCAGGGGAGGGGAAACACCATATATTTT.

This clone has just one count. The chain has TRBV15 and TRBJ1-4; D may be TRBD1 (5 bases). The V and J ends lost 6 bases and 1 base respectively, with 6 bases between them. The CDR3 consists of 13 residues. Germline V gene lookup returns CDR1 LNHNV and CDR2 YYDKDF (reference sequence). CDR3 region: CATRTETNEKLFF. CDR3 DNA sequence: TGTGCCACCAGGACAGAAACTAATGAAAAACTGTTTTTT.

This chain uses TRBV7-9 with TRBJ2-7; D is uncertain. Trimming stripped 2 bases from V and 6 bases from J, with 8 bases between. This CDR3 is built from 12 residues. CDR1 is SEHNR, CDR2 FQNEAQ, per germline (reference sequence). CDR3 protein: CASSLRSFEQYF. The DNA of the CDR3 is TGTGCCAGCAGCTTAAGAAGTTTCGAGCAGTACTTC.

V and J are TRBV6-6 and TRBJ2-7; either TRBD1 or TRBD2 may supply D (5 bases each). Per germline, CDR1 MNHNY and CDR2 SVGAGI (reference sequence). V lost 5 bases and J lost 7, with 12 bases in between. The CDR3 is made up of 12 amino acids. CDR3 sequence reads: CASSPGQLEQYF. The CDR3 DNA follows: TGTGCCAGCAGTCCGGGGCAGCTTGAGCAGTACTTC.

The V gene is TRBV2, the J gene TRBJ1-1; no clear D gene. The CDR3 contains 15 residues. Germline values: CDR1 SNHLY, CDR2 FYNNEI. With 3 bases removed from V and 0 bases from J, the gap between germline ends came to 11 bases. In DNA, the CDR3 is TGTGCCAGCAGTGATGTTGTTGGCATGAACACTGAAGCTTTCTTT. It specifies CASSDVVGMNTEAFF.

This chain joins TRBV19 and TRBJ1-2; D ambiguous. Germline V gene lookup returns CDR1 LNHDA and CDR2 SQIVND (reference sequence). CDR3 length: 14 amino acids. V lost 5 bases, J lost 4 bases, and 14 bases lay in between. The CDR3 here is CASSAFGGPYGYTF. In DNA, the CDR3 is TGTGCCAGTAGTGCCTTTGGCGGCCCCTATGGCTACACCTTC.

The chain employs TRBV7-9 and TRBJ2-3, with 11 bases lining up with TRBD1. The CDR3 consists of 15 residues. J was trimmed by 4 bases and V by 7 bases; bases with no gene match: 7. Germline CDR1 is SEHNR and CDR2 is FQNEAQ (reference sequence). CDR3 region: CASTIPGQGADTQYF. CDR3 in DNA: TGTGCCAGCACCATTCCGGGACAGGGGGCAGATACGCAGTATTTT. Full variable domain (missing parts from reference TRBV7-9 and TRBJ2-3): DTGVSQNPRHKITKRGQNVTFRCDPISEHNRLYWYRQTLGQGPEFLTYFQNEAQLEKSRLLSDRFSAERPKGSFSTLEIQRTEQGDSAMYLCASTIPGQGADTQYFGPGTRLTVL.

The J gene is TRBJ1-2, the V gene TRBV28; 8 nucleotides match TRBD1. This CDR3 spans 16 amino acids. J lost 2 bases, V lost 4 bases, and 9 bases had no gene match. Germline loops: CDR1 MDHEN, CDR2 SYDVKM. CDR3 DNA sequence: TGTGCCAGCAGTTCCCCCAGACAGGGGTTGAACTATGGCTACACCTTC. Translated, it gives CASSSPRQGLNYGYTF.

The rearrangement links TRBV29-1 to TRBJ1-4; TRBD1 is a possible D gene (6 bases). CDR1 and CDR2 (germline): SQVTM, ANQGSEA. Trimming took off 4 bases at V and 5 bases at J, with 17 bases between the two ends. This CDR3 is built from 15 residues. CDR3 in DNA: TGCAGCGTTGGGGGGGCGGGCTCCTCAAATGAAAAACTGTTTTTT. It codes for CSVGGAGSSNEKLFF.

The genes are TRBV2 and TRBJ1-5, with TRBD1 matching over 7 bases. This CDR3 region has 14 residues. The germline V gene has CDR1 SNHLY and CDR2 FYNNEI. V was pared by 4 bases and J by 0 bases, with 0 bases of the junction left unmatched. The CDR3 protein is CASSGDSSNQPQHF. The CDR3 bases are TGTGCCAGCAGTGGGGACAGTAGCAATCAGCCCCAGCATTTT. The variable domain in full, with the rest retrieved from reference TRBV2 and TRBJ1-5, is EPEVTQTPSHQVTQMGQEVILRCVPISNHLYFYWYRQILGQKVEFLVSFYNNEISEKSEIFDDQFSVERPDGSNFTLKIRSTKLEDSAMYFCASSGDSSNQPQHFGDGTRLSIL.

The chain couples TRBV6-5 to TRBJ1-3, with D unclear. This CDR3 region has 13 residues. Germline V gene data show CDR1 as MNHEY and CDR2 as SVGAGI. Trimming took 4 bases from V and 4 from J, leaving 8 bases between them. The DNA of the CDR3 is TGTGCCAGCAGTTTTTACGACGGAAACACCATATATTTT. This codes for CASSFYDGNTIYF.

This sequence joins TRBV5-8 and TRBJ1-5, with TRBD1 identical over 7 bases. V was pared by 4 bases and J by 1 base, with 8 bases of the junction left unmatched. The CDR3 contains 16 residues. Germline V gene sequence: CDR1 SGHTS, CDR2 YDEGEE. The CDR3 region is CASSVYRGRSNQPQHF. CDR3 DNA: TGTGCCAGCAGCGTTTACAGGGGTCGGAGCAATCAGCCCCAGCATTTT. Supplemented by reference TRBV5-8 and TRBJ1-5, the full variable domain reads EAGVTQSPTHLIKTRGQQATLRCSPISGHTSVYWYQQALGLGLQFLLWYDEGEERNRGNFPPRFSGRQFPNYSSELNVNALELEDSALYLCASSVYRGRSNQPQHFGDGTRLSIL.

The CDR3 sequence is CAISSPGQGFNEQYF. Written as DNA, the CDR3 is TGTGCCATCAGTAGTCCTGGACAGGGCTTTAACGAGCAGTACTTC. The genes are TRBV10-3 and TRBJ2-7, with 8 bases identical to TRBD1. In germline, CDR1 is ENHRY, CDR2 SYGVKD. CDR3 length: 15 residues. J lost 5 bases, V lost 5 bases, and 11 bases had no gene match.